Included here is one T cell receptor beta chain sequence, with context. The antigen is unknown. The entry originates in a study of Ad26.COV2.S vaccination and SARS-CoV-2 variants. General study findings and limits: Vaccine and placebo recipients had similar non-spike TCR breadth.

Trimming left V 3 bases short and J 5 bases short, with 16 bases between. From germline, CDR1 is LNHDA and CDR2 SQIVND (reference sequence). The CDR3 runs 15 residues. The sample's treatment: roughly 19 received Ad26.COV2.S at low or high dose, single or two shots; roughly five received placebo; per-sample allocation not given. On day 63 after the first injection, vaccine and placebo recipients gave samples. Sequencing used immunoSEQ multiplex PCR; TCRdb keeps in-frame clones, though not all of them. The table includes 300,000 to 350,000 clones, roughly 90% detected once. Sequencing used peripheral blood, obtained in a trial of Ad26.COV2.S vaccine versus placebo. V is TRBV19 and J is TRBJ1-1, with D perhaps matching TRBD1 (5 bases). The receptor was isolated from a person aged 18-65 years who received the Ad26.COV2.S COVID-19 vaccine or a placebo. Here the CDR3 reads CASSIGVLGGTEAFF. CDR3 bases: TGTGCCAGTAGTATTGGGGTCCTGGGGGGGACTGAAGCTTTCTTT.